The T cell receptor beta chain under discussion was sequenced for a study of T cells in Graves' hyperthyroidism and ophthalmopathy. This clonotype was found many times. Germline CDR1 reads MNHNS; CDR2 reads SASEGT. The length of the CDR3 is 15 residues. The V and J ends lost 5 bases and 13 bases respectively, with 23 bases between them. Researchers amplified the TCR beta CDR3 regions from RNA transcripts. Researchers ran a first-round RT-PCR on the TCR CDR3 using the HTBI primer set. A single record per CDR3 protein comes from TCRdb applying MiXCR to the multiplex PCR reads. The sample includes 250,000 or so distinct CDR3 sequences, 15% to 20% of them seen just once.

The source material was blood. This TCR derives from a woman aged 18-35 years with Graves' ophthalmopathy. The chain carries TRBV6-1 and TRBJ2-2; tentative D call: TRBD2 (6 bases). The CDR3 is CASSQFPGLSTRLFF. The CDR3 DNA reads TGTGCCAGCAGTCAATTCCCGGGACTGAGTACAAGGCTGTTTTTT.